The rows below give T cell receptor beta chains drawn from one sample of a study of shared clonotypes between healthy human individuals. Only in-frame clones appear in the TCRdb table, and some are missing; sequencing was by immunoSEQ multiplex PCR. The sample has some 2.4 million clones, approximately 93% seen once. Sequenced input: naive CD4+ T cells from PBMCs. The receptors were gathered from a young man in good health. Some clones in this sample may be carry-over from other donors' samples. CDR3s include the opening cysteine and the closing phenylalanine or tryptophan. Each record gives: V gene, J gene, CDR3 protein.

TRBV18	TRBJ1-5	CASSLGVDQPQHF
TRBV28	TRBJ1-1	CASSAIQGYPFF
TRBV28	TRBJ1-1	CASSLLLGGLRGTEAFF
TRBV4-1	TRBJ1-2	CASSQQQLGWEGYTF
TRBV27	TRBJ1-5	CASWGRQNQPQHF
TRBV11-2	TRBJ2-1	CASSLVVGGGPYNEQFF
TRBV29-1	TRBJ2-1	CSVDPSGTIPSYNEQFF
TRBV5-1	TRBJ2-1	CASSPGGTSHNEQFF
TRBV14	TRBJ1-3	CASSQEAGVSGNTIYF
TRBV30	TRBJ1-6	CAWSSPGGSRRF
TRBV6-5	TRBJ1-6	CASSYRGTASPLHF
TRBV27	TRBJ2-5	CASSSHNRGLGETQYF
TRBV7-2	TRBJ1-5	CASSLAGNSNQPQHF
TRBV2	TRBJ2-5	CASSAGQAPQETQYF
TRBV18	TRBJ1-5	CASSPRADPNQPQHF
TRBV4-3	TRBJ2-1	CAGLAQGQGGCEDEQFF
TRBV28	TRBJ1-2	CASSIPQGNYYYGYTF
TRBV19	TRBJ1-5	CASESRGLNQPQHF
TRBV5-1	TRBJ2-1	CASSLRTGFVHEQFF
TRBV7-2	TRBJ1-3	CASSFTSRRSGNTIYF
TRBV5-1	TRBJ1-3	CASSLVAGTSGNTIYF
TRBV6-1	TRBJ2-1	CASSEWASYNEQFF
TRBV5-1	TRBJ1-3	CASSPGTVSNGNTIYF
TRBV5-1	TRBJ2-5	CASSLGHNQETQYF
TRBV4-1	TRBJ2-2	CASSQALAGVLNTGELFF